The 15 T cell receptor beta chains below all came from one sample that was sequenced in a study of blood T cell repertoires in COVID-19. Only in-frame clones appear in the TCRdb table, and some are missing; sequencing was by immunoSEQ multiplex PCR. Here the sample spans a few hundred thousand clones, more than 85% being singletons. Sequencing input: PBMCs or T cells enriched from blood (not recorded which). Receptors originate from a young woman who had recovered from COVID-19.

The chain recombines TRBV19 with TRBJ1-2; a weak D match, TRBD1 (5 bases). Germline V gene sequence: CDR1 LNHDA, CDR2 SQIVND (reference sequence). This CDR3 comprises 16 residues. The V end lost 5 bases, the J end lost 5 bases, and 21 bases lay between the germline ends. The CDR3 DNA is TGTGCCAGTAGTCCCTACCACGACAGCATTGGATATGGCTACACCTTC. This encodes CASSPYHDSIGYGYTF.

The chain uses TRBV28 and TRBJ2-2; D may be TRBD1 (5 bases). This CDR3 comprises 14 residues. Deletions cut 3 bases from V and 7 bases from J, with 12 bases between. Per germline, CDR1 MDHEN and CDR2 SYDVKM. CDR3 nucleotide sequence: TGTGCCAGCAGTTTGATTAGGGGCGGCGGGGAGCTGTTTTTT. Protein sequence: CASSLIRGGGELFF.

The chain employs TRBV5-1 and TRBJ1-1; TRBD1 is a possible D gene (5 bases). CDR1 is SGHRS, CDR2 YFSETQ, per germline. The germline V and J ends were trimmed by 4 bases and 4 bases, with 11 bases remaining between them. The CDR3 is made up of 13 amino acids. DNA for the CDR3: TGCGCCAGCAGCCCGTTGGGGGGCACTGAAGCTTTCTTT. Translation gives CASSPLGGTEAFF.

This clone has a single count. The genes are TRBV10-3 and TRBJ2-5, with 8 bases aligning to TRBD2. V was clipped by 2 bases and J by 2 bases; unmatched bases: 7. Germline V gene lookup returns CDR1 ENHRY and CDR2 SYGVKD. The CDR3 is made up of 16 amino acids. CDR3 DNA: TGTGCCATCAGTGAGGGGTTGCGGGGGGTTCAAGAGACCCAGTACTTC. It translates to CAISEGLRGVQETQYF.

V gene TRBV15 combines with J gene TRBJ2-6; no clear D. Germline V gives CDR1 LNHNV, CDR2 YYDKDF (reference sequence). This CDR3 is built from 15 residues. Deletions cut 2 bases from V and 2 bases from J, with 7 bases between. For the CDR3, the DNA is TGTGCCACCAGCAGACAGGTTCCTGGGGCCAACGTCCTGACTTTC. Its protein is CATSRQVPGANVLTF.

This chain uses TRBV7-3 with TRBJ2-3; 8 positions agree with TRBD2. The CDR3 extends over 14 amino acids. Germline values: CDR1 SGHTA, CDR2 FQGTGA. J lost 3 bases, V lost 3 bases, and 2 bases had no gene match. The CDR3: CASSFAGGTDTQYF. The CDR3 nucleotides are TGTGCCAGCAGCTTCGCGGGAGGTACAGATACGCAGTATTTT.

CDR3: CASSPHSHSNSPLHF. The CDR3 DNA follows: TGTGCCAGTAGTCCTCACTCGCATTCTAATTCACCCCTCCACTTT. The V gene is TRBV19, the J gene TRBJ1-6; no reliable D call. The CDR3 is 15 residues long. V gave up 5 bases and J gave up 6 bases, with 14 bases separating them. Germline-derived CDR1 and CDR2 are LNHDA and SQIVND (reference sequence).

The V and J genes are TRBV19 and TRBJ2-7; 8 bases match TRBD2. Germline V gene lookup returns CDR1 LNHDA and CDR2 SQIVND (reference sequence). The junction had 4 bases not matched to a gene; V was cut back by 1 base and J by 2 bases. The CDR3 is made up of 15 amino acids. The CDR3, as DNA: TGTGCCAGTAGTATAGTCGCGGGAGGCCCCTACGAGCAGTACTTC. Protein product: CASSIVAGGPYEQYF.

The chain joins TRBV27 to TRBJ1-6, with D unclear. Trimming took 4 bases from V and 5 from J, leaving 9 bases between them. Germline assignment: CDR1 MNHEY and CDR2 SMNVEV (reference sequence). The CDR3 covers 14 residues. The CDR3 here is CASSSGVDNSPLHF. Written as DNA, the CDR3 is TGTGCCAGCAGTTCTGGTGTAGATAATTCACCCCTCCACTTT.

This clone was recorded only once. V usage is TRBV6-5 and J usage is TRBJ2-5, with 8 bases matching TRBD2. Germline loops: CDR1 MNHEY, CDR2 SVGAGI. Trimming took 7 bases from V and 2 from J; bases not matched to a gene: 6. CDR3 length: 14 amino acids. CDR3 loop: CASTGASGQETQYF. The CDR3, as DNA: TGTGCCAGCACGGGGGCTAGCGGGCAAGAGACCCAGTACTTC.

The J gene is TRBJ1-2, the V gene TRBV3-1 (or the pseudogene TRBV3-2), with D perhaps matching TRBD1 (5 bases). Deletions cut 3 bases from V and 7 bases from J, with 12 bases between. There are 13 residues in the CDR3. Germline V gives CDR1 LGHDT, CDR2 YNNKEL (reference sequence). CDR3 loop: CASSHGMGGGYTF. The CDR3 DNA reads TGTGCCAGCAGCCACGGGATGGGGGGTGGCTACACCTTC.

The gene calls are TRBV6-5 and TRBJ1-6; 7 bases fit TRBD1. This CDR3 is built from 14 residues. V shed 8 bases, J shed 7 bases, and the junction held 8 bases outside the gene matches. Germline V lookup: CDR1 MNHEY, CDR2 SVGAGI. CDR3 sequence reads: CASFPGQLNSPLHF. The CDR3 DNA reads as TGTGCCAGCTTCCCGGGACAGCTAAATTCACCCCTCCACTTT.

About this clone: Sequence at one end of the junction differs from germline and may be a read error. The V gene is TRBV2, the J gene TRBJ1-6; 7 bases agree with TRBD1. CDR1 SNHLY and CDR2 FYNNEI come from the germline V gene. CDR3 length: 11 amino acids. The CDR3 region is CASSEADRAQF. The CDR3, as DNA: TGTGCCAGCAGTGAAGCAGACAGGGCCCAATTT.

The chain links TRBV6-1 to TRBJ1-2, with a possible D match to TRBD1 (5 bases). Germline-derived CDR1 and CDR2 are MNHNS and SASEGT. CDR3 size: 14 residues. The V gene lost 2 bases and the J gene lost 10 bases, with 17 bases spanning the gap. In DNA, the CDR3 is TGTGCCAGCAGTGAAAGCGCAGGGATAATGACCTACACCTTC. This encodes CASSESAGIMTYTF.

The chain couples TRBV7-9 to TRBJ1-1; 12 nucleotides line up with TRBD1. The CDR3 runs 15 residues. V trimming: 5 bases; J trimming: 4 bases; junction bases outside the gene matches: 5. Per the germline V gene, CDR1 is SEHNR and CDR2 is FQNEAQ (reference sequence). The CDR3 loop is CASSRGQGAFTEAFF. CDR3 DNA sequence: TGTGCCAGCAGCCGGGGACAGGGGGCTTTCACTGAAGCTTTCTTT.